The 11 T cell receptor beta chains below all came from one sample that was sequenced in a study of shared clonotypes between healthy human individuals. Only CD45RO-negative cells positively selected for CCR7 counted as naive CD8 cells, so terminally differentiated effector memory CD45RA+ cells were excluded. Only in-frame clones appear in the TCRdb table, and some are missing; sequencing was by immunoSEQ multiplex PCR. The table includes fewer than 1 million clones, roughly 96% detected once. The sequencing input was naive CD8+ T cells sorted from blood. The source is a man aged 30 to 39 in good health.

The rearrangement links TRBV11-3 to TRBJ2-1, with no clear D. Germline V gene data show CDR1 as SGHNT and CDR2 as YENEEA. V shed 5 bases and J shed 2 bases, with 10 bases lying between them. This CDR3 spans 14 amino acids. In nucleotides, the CDR3 is TGTGCCAGCAGCCCACCCGCCCCCTACAATGAGCAGTTCTTC. Translation gives CASSPPAPYNEQFF.

The chain uses TRBV5-1 and TRBJ1-5; the D is unclear. The CDR3 runs to 14 residues. Trimming pared 4 bases from V and 2 bases from J, leaving 10 bases between. Germline lookup yields CDR1 SGHRS and CDR2 YFSETQ. The CDR3 nucleotides read TGCGCCAGCAGCCCCGGGGTCGGCAATCAGCCCCAGCATTTT. Its protein is CASSPGVGNQPQHF.

Only one count was recorded for this clone. This chain links TRBV7-8 with TRBJ2-6; D gene unclear. Germline lookup yields CDR1 SGHVS and CDR2 FQNEAQ. The V end lost 2 bases, the J end lost 6 bases, and 8 bases lay between the germline ends. The CDR3 totals 14 residues. CDR3 coding DNA: TGTGCCAGCAGCTTAATGGATGAGGCCAACGTCCTGACTTTC. Its translation is CASSLMDEANVLTF.

The genes are TRBV27 and TRBJ2-1; 14 nucleotides line up with TRBD2. This CDR3 is 17 amino acids long. From germline, CDR1 is MNHEY and CDR2 SMNVEV (reference sequence). Trimming at V came to 4 bases and at J to 7 bases, leaving 9 bases not matched to a gene. In DNA, the CDR3 is TGTGCCAGCAGTTCCGGGACTAGCGGGAGAGGGTTGAATGAGCAGTTCTTC. Its protein is CASSSGTSGRGLNEQFF.

The chain carries TRBV27 and TRBJ2-7; D may match TRBD1 or TRBD2 (5 bases each). Germline loops: CDR1 MNHEY, CDR2 SMNVEV (reference sequence). The length of the CDR3 is 17 residues. Trimming left V 5 bases short and J 4 bases short, with 24 bases between. CDR3 sequence (DNA): TGTGCCAGCAGTGACCCAGCGGCAGGGTTCATGGAGTACGAGCAGTACTTC. It yields the protein CASSDPAAGFMEYEQYF.

V usage is TRBV6-1 and J usage is TRBJ2-1, with 12 positions matching TRBD2. V lost 11 bases, J lost 5 bases, and 7 bases stayed unmatched. The germline V gene has CDR1 MNHNS and CDR2 SASEGT. This CDR3 region has 14 residues. The CDR3 region has the DNA TGTGCCGGTTGGACTAGCGGGATTAACAATGAGCAGTTCTTC. It specifies CAGWTSGINNEQFF.

The V call is TRBV7-8, the J call TRBJ2-7; D gene ambiguous. From germline, CDR1 is SGHVS and CDR2 FQNEAQ. The CDR3 has 15 residues. Trimming pared 1 base from V and 5 bases from J, leaving 15 bases between. CDR3 residues: CASSLGLYSSHEQYF. DNA of the CDR3: TGTGCCAGCAGCTTAGGACTCTACTCCAGCCACGAGCAGTACTTC.

The V gene is TRBV4-3, the J gene TRBJ2-7; 9 nucleotides agree with TRBD2. In germline, CDR1 is LGHNA, CDR2 YSLEER. V lost 1 base and J lost 10; bases outside the gene matches: 5. This CDR3 contains 13 residues. The CDR3 DNA reads as TGCGCCAGCAGCCAAGGACTAGCGGAAGATCAGTACTTC. Amino acid sequence: CASSQGLAEDQYF.

This clone was counted once. The chain links TRBV5-1 to TRBJ2-1; D may be TRBD1 (6 bases). The germline V and J ends were trimmed by 1 base and 0 bases, with 14 bases remaining between them. Germline V gene sequence: CDR1 SGHRS, CDR2 YFSETQ. This CDR3 contains 17 residues. DNA of the CDR3: TGCGCCAGCAGCTTGAACCCGGGACACCTCTCCTACAATGAGCAGTTCTTC. Translated, it gives CASSLNPGHLSYNEQFF.

The chain joins TRBV28 to TRBJ2-1; 7 nucleotides agree with TRBD2. V lost 2 bases, J lost 0 bases, and 7 bases stayed unmatched. The length of the CDR3 is 17 residues. CDR1 and CDR2 (germline): MDHEN, SYDVKM. The CDR3 coding sequence is TGTGCCAGCAGTTTACTGGCTAGCGGATACTCCTACAATGAGCAGTTCTTC. This sequence encodes CASSLLASGYSYNEQFF.

V usage is TRBV7-8 and J usage is TRBJ2-7, with D maybe TRBD2 (6 bases). Germline V gives CDR1 SGHVS, CDR2 FQNEAQ. There are 16 residues in the CDR3. The V end lost 7 bases, the J end lost 6 bases, and 25 bases lay between the germline ends. CDR3 sequence (DNA): TGTGCCAGCACCTTGCCCGGCGGGGTTAAGGCGGTCGAGCAGTACTTC. The encoded protein is CASTLPGGVKAVEQYF.